Reported below is one T cell receptor (beta chain). The target antigen is unknown. The repertoire was sequenced with immunoSEQ multiplex PCR; TCRdb's copy has only in-frame clones and lacks some. The data show tens of thousands of clones, with 80% to 90% seen just once and around 0.7% held by the top ten. The source of the sample is a study of OX40 agonist ivuxolimab in advanced cancers. On the study more broadly: Averaging about 60 years in age, with a range of about 20 to 90, the cohort was more than 75% male. Earlier anti-PD-1, anti-PD-L1 or anti-CTLA-4 therapy was permitted; 40% had received some.

Study-wide findings and caveats: Among the lowest peripheral clonal expansion occurred in 0.1-3.0 mg/kg partial responders.

Germline assignment: CDR1 SGHRS and CDR2 YFSETQ. Trimming left V 0 bases short and J 4 bases short, with 8 bases between. This CDR3 is built from 14 residues. The chain has TRBV5-1 and TRBJ1-3, with D maybe TRBD1 (5 bases). The TCR originated in an adult with an advanced solid tumor such as melanoma, head and neck, liver or kidney cancer. The material sequenced was CD4+ or CD8+ T cells sorted from blood, taken in a trial of the OX40 agonist ivuxolimab. The CDR3 region is CASSLVPGGNTIYF. The CDR3 region has the DNA TGCGCCAGCAGCTTGGTACCAGGGGGAAACACCATATATTTT.